The source of this T cell receptor beta chain is a study of identical twins (dated by TCRdb to the mid-2010s). About the investigation overall: TCR alpha and beta repertoires from monozygotic twins, unrelated adults of various ages and cord blood were deep-sequenced to test whether fetal clonotypes persist. To rule out contamination, replicate twin experiments were performed at different times with different library preparation protocols. Paper-wide results and their limitations: Compared with coincidental sharing between unrelated individuals, out-of-frame TCR alpha sequences shared between twins showed an excess of sequences with low generation probability. Because the same donors could not be followed over many years, the conclusions depended on cross-sectional statistical analysis. In beta out-of-frame sequences, excess twin sharing was weaker, because having fewer shared sequences lowered the signal-to-noise ratio. Invariant T cells such as MAIT and iNKT could partly confound zero-insertion analyses, though diverse VJ usage argued against this for most clonotypes. Out-of-frame TCR alpha sharing in monozygotic twins was systematically underestimated by recombination models, whereas sharing between unrelated individuals was in agreement with the recombination models. Fewer insertions were carried by abundant cord blood beta clonotypes, a similar but weaker trend appeared in young adult naive repertoires, and no such trend appeared in memory repertoires.

Libraries were constructed by 5' RACE. Reads for this sample came from an Illumina HiSeq 2000. A universal primer binding site was introduced by template switching, and a unique molecular identifier was present in the final cDNA, enabling accurate counting of TCR cDNA molecules. First-strand cDNA for TCR alpha and beta chains was synthesized from specific primers in the conserved constant-segment region. To control for contamination, each cDNA library was double barcoded with a SMART-Mk sample barcode plus Illumina barcodes. TruSeq adapter sequences, together with Illumina sample barcodes, were added in two successive PCR steps. The TCR alpha and beta cDNA libraries were sequenced on the Illumina HiSeq platform using custom primers. As for how the authors treated the data: Raw reads were processed with MiGEC to extract unique molecular identifiers, and MiXCR was used to determine CDR3 positions. Recombination models were inferred per individual with the repgenHMM and IGoR tools using an EM algorithm. Shared clonotype analysis was performed with the tcR package in R, normalizing sharing by the product of cloneset sizes. Out-of-frame nonproductive sequences were analyzed to study raw recombination free of thymic and clonal selection effects. Starting from the raw public reads, TCRdb applied fastp trimming at Q25, assembled clones with MiXCR and retained in-frame beta chains. Each CDR3 protein appears once, grouped with its most common genes and DNA. The V and J calls come from TCRdb's annotation, not from the publication. This sample holds 500,000 to 600,000 distinct CDR3 sequences; less than 25% were observed only once. Roughly 0.9% of the sample is held by the ten biggest clonotypes.

The CDR3 holds 13 amino acids from the cysteine to the phenylalanine. The CDR3 DNA has 39 bases and is translated from base 1. Per the germline V gene, SQVTM is the CDR1 and ANQGSEA is the CDR2. V and J are truncated by 3 bases and 9 bases respectively, leaving an intervening sequence of 15 bases. Only healthy Caucasian donors were included. Three pairs of female monozygotic twins, all aged roughly 18 to 29 years, were included in the twin cohort. Positive isolation kits from Invitrogen were used to isolate the CD4+ and CD8+ T cell populations. Many counts were recorded for this clonotype. Its antigen has not been determined. No per-base quality is available; no much larger clone lies one base away. The sample was also reused in another study, on T cells expressing NK-cell markers. From the second report: Fewer than ten donors provided sorted CD3+CD56+NKG2C+, CD3+CD56+NKG2C- and CD3+CD56-NKG2C+ T-cell subsets, whose TCR beta-chain repertoires were profiled. Among the eight sequenced donors, only one was HCMV-seronegative, while the other seven were HCMV-seropositive. To restrict sorting to alphabetaTCR-expressing T cells, an anti-gammadeltaTCR antibody was added in several experiments. In six donors, the dominant CD3+CD56+NKG2C+ clonotypes were among the top 10 CD8+ clonotypes and accounted for about 1.0-7.5% of CD8+ T cells. Those dominant clonotypes were again the most abundant among CD3+CD56-NKG2C+ cells in four donors, at about 28.3-65%. Whether the expanded NKG2C-expressing T cell clones were specific for HCMV antigens was left unclear. Randomly selected healthy volunteers, three men and five women, were used as the eight sequenced donors. HCMV-specific IgG was detected in serum with a commercial ELISA kit to determine HCMV serostatus. MIGEC was used to demultiplex reads and group reads by UMI, and MiTCR was used to assemble and quantify clonotypes. Only TCR cDNA sequences supported by at least two reads were kept to exclude erroneous sequences. The tcR package was used for downstream repertoire analysis, with clonotypes matched between fractions based on CDR3 nucleotide sequence plus V segment. VDJmatch was used to annotate antigen specificity against VDJdb, with one amino acid substitution in CDR3 allowed.

This chain is built from TRBV29-1 and TRBJ2-1; the D region possibly corresponds to TRBD2 (5 bases align). This TCR was recovered from a woman under 30 in good health. What was sequenced was CD4+ T cells sorted from blood. The nucleotides read TGCAGCGTTGATGCTGGACTCCGAGGTGAGCAGTTCTTC. Translated, this is CSVDAGLRGEQFF.